This TCR beta chain was documented in a study of Tregs in tolerant kidney transplant recipients. Thawed PBMCs were rested overnight at 37°C with roughly 200 IU/ml IL-2 before regulatory T cell sorting. The table came from immunoSEQ multiplex PCR; TCRdb's copy has only in-frame clones and leaves some out. The sample includes fewer than 100,000 clones, 91% of them seen just once. V was trimmed by 1 base and J by 2 bases, leaving 15 bases between them. This CDR3 region has 16 residues. The V gene's germline CDR1 is SGHRS and CDR2 YFSETQ. Findings and caveats of the study: Tregs expanded with activated donor B cells seemed most donor-specific. Nucleotide sequences could not be compared across some patients' samples due to primer changes.

A note on this clone: What it binds is not known.

The sequencing used Tregs from blood, collected before the transplant. The rearrangement joins TRBV5-1 to TRBJ2-5; the D gene is possibly TRBD2 (6 bases). This receptor was taken from a human donor who received a combined kidney and bone marrow transplant. The CDR3 here is CASSLYPGVGQETQYF. The CDR3 DNA is TGCGCCAGCAGCTTGTATCCGGGAGTAGGGCAAGAGACCCAGTACTTC. Complete variable domain (other parts from reference TRBV5-1 and TRBJ2-5): KAGVTQTPRYLIKTRGQQVTLSCSPISGHRSVSWYQQTPGQGLQFLFEYFSETQRNKGNFPGRFSGRQFSNSRSEMNVSTLELGDSALYLCASSLYPGVGQETQYFGPGTRLLVL.